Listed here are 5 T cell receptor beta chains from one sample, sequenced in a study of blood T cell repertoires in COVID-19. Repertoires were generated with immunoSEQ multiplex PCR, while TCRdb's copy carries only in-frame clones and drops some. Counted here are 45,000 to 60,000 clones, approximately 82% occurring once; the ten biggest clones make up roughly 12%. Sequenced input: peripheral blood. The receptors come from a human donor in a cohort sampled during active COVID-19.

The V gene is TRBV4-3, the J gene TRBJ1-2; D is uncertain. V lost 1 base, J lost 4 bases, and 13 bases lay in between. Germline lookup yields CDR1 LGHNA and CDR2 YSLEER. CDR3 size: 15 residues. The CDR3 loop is CASSQAEGMGYGYTF. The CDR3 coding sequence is TGCGCCAGCAGCCAAGCTGAGGGTATGGGCTATGGCTACACCTTC.

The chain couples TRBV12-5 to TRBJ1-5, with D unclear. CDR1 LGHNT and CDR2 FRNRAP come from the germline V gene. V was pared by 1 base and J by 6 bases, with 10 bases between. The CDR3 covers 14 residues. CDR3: CASGLGLEGQPQHF. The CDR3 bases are TGTGCTAGTGGTTTGGGACTTGAGGGTCAGCCCCAGCATTTT.

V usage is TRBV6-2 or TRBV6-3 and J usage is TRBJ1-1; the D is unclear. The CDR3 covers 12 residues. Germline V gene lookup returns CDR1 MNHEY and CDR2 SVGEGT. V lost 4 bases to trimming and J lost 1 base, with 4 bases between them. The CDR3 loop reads CASSSPNTEAFF. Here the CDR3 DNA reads TGTGCCAGCAGTTCTCCGAACACTGAAGCTTTCTTT.

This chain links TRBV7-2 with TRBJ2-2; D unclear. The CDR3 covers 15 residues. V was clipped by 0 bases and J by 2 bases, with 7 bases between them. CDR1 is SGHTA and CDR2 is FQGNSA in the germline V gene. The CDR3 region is CASSLAAGNTGELFF. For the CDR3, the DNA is TGTGCCAGCAGCTTAGCGGCAGGAAACACCGGGGAGCTGTTTTTT.

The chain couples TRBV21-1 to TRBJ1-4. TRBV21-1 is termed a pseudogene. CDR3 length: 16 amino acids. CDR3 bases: TGTGCCAGCAGTACCCTCAGTCGGGGGGCGACTGAAAAACTGTTTTTT. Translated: CASSTLSRGATEKLFF.